One sample yielded the 27 T cell receptor beta chains listed below, sequenced in a study of T cell changes during pregnancy in multiple sclerosis. Sequencing was performed with immunoSEQ multiplex PCR; in TCRdb, only in-frame clones are kept and a portion is missing. The sample carries some 27,000 clones, approximately 88% recorded once. The sample was CD8+ T cells from peripheral blood mononuclear cells, taken before pregnancy. Receptors were obtained from a female donor with multiple sclerosis, enrolled in a pregnancy study.

The J gene is TRBJ2-1, the V gene TRBV28; 8 bases match TRBD1. The CDR3 spans 15 residues. Germline values: CDR1 MDHEN, CDR2 SYDVKM. The J segment lost 3 bases and the V segment lost 4 bases, leaving 5 bases of the junction unmatched. The chain's CDR3 is CASSSPGTGYNEQFF. In DNA form, the CDR3 reads TGTGCCAGCAGTTCCCCCGGGACAGGCTACAATGAGCAGTTCTTC.

The rearrangement links TRBV4-3 to TRBJ1-5, with D perhaps matching TRBD1 (5 bases). The CDR3 is 15 amino acids. V shed 6 bases and J shed 4 bases, with 16 bases lying between them. Germline CDR1 is LGHNA and CDR2 is YSLEER. CDR3 sequence (DNA): TGCGCCAGCAGGCCCGAGCAGGGCCAAAATCAGCCCCAGCATTTT. The encoded protein is CASRPEQGQNQPQHF.

The chain couples TRBV4-1 to TRBJ1-2, with D possibly TRBD1 on 5 matching bases. V lost 0 bases, J lost 4 bases, and 18 bases lay in between. CDR1 and CDR2 (germline): MGHRA, YSYEKL. This CDR3 contains 17 residues. For the CDR3, the DNA is TGCGCCAGCAGCCAAGATTTTTCAGGGTTTGGTAGCTATGGCTACACCTTC. Its protein is CASSQDFSGFGSYGYTF.

The rearrangement links TRBV9 to TRBJ2-4; no clear D gene. The germline gives CDR1 SGDLS, CDR2 YYNGEE. Trimming pared 0 bases from V and 0 bases from J, leaving 10 bases between. This CDR3 spans 16 amino acids. The CDR3 DNA is TGTGCCAGCAGCGTAGGAACAGCTCTAGCCAAAAACATTCAGTACTTC. Its translation: CASSVGTALAKNIQYF.

The chain recombines TRBV4-1 with TRBJ2-7, with 10 bases fitting TRBD1. CDR1 and CDR2 (germline): MGHRA, YSYEKL. Unmatched junction bases numbered 15, after V lost 3 bases and J lost 4 bases. This CDR3 comprises 18 residues. Here the CDR3 DNA reads TGCGCCAGCAGCCAGAGCTGGTCGTCGACAGGGGGCGCGTACGAGCAGTACTTC. Its translation: CASSQSWSSTGGAYEQYF.

The table lists this clone with a count of one. The rearrangement joins TRBV6-5 to TRBJ1-4, with D possibly being TRBD1 (6 bases). The V and J ends lost 8 bases and 7 bases respectively, with 20 bases between them. Germline loops: CDR1 MNHEY, CDR2 SVGAGI. The CDR3 totals 15 residues. In nucleotides, the CDR3 is TGTGCCAGCTCTCAAGGGGGGGGACAAGGTGAAAAACTGTTTTTT. The encoded protein is CASSQGGGQGEKLFF.

V and J are TRBV5-1 and TRBJ1-2, with D hard to call. This CDR3 contains 15 residues. Germline V lookup: CDR1 SGHRS, CDR2 YFSETQ. Trimming pared 0 bases from V and 4 bases from J, leaving 13 bases between. The CDR3 DNA sequence: TGCGCCAGCAGCTTGGAGCGGGGTCCGCTCTATGGCTACACCTTC. Protein sequence: CASSLERGPLYGYTF.

The V and J genes are TRBV9 and TRBJ2-3, with a tentative D call TRBD1 (6 bases). Per the germline V gene, CDR1 is SGDLS and CDR2 is YYNGEE. The CDR3 length is 14 residues. V was clipped by 0 bases and J by 3 bases, with 8 bases between them. The CDR3 reads CASSVEGGTDTQYF. The CDR3 region has the DNA TGTGCCAGCAGCGTAGAAGGGGGTACAGATACGCAGTATTTT. The full variable domain, in which reference TRBV9 and TRBJ2-3 provide the parts outside the CDR3, is DSGVTQTPKHLITATGQRVTLRCSPRSGDLSVYWYQQSLDQGLQFLIQYYNGEERAKGNILERFSAQQFPDLHSELNLSSLELGDSALYFCASSVEGGTDTQYFGPGTRLTVL.

The chain is built from TRBV5-1 and TRBJ1-1; D uncertain. Trimming removed 0 bases from V and 8 bases from J, with 11 bases in between. CDR1 is SGHRS and CDR2 is YFSETQ in the germline V gene. The CDR3 covers 13 residues. The CDR3 nucleotides read TGCGCCAGCAGCTTGGGACGGTTGAGGGAAGCTTTCTTT. Its translation is CASSLGRLREAFF.

The V call is TRBV6-1, the J call TRBJ2-3, with D possibly TRBD2 on 8 matching bases. This CDR3 is built from 18 residues. V was shortened by 4 bases and J by 2 bases, with 22 bases between the two germline ends. From germline, CDR1 is MNHNS and CDR2 SASEGT. CDR3 DNA: TGTGCCAGCAGTGCACTGAGGGGGCGGGGGGCAGACACAGATACGCAGTATTTT. As protein: CASSALRGRGADTDTQYF.

The chain joins TRBV28 to TRBJ2-6, with TRBD1 identical over 10 bases. The junction had 3 bases not matched to a gene; V was cut back by 3 bases and J by 1 base. CDR1 and CDR2 (germline): MDHEN, SYDVKM. The CDR3 runs to 17 residues. In DNA form, the CDR3 reads TGTGCCAGCAGTTTTGGGGACAGGGGTTCTGGGGCCAACGTCCTGACTTTC. It encodes CASSFGDRGSGANVLTF.

CDR3 DNA sequence: TGTGCCAGCAGCGTAGATGAGGGTTTCGAAAAACTGTTTTTT. Its translation is CASSVDEGFEKLFF. The gene calls are TRBV9 and TRBJ1-4; D remains unclear. The germline V gene has CDR1 SGDLS and CDR2 YYNGEE. V was pared by 0 bases and J by 8 bases, with 11 bases between. The length of the CDR3 is 14 residues.

As DNA, the CDR3 is TGTGCCAGCAGCGTAGGGAAGGGACAGGGGATGTTTGAGCCTCAGTTCTTC. It translates to CASSVGKGQGMFEPQFF. The genes are TRBV9 and TRBJ2-1; 10 nucleotides agree with TRBD1. This CDR3 spans 17 amino acids. Germline V gene sequence: CDR1 SGDLS, CDR2 YYNGEE. Unmatched junction bases numbered 16, after V lost 0 bases and J lost 13 bases.

The J gene is TRBJ1-5, the V gene TRBV4-1; 8 bases are shared with TRBD1. V was pared by 4 bases and J by 5 bases, with 13 bases of the junction left unmatched. This CDR3 region has 17 residues. Germline lookup yields CDR1 MGHRA and CDR2 YSYEKL. The CDR3 nucleotides read TGCGCCAGCAGCCCGGTTTTGACAGGGGAACTCGATCAGCCCCAGCATTTT. Translated, it gives CASSPVLTGELDQPQHF.

CDR3 protein: CASSVAYASAPLTF. The CDR3 DNA follows: TGTGCCAGCAGCGTAGCTTACGCCAGCGCGCCGCTTACCTTC. J is TRBJ1-2 and V is TRBV9; D is unresolved. Germline values: CDR1 SGDLS, CDR2 YYNGEE. V was trimmed by 0 bases and J by 14 bases, leaving 20 bases between them. The CDR3 has 14 amino acids.

This clone was seen a single time. J is TRBJ2-1 and V is TRBV7-9; TRBD2 aligns across 14 bases. The CDR3 consists of 14 residues. Germline CDR1 reads SEHNR; CDR2 reads FQNEAQ (reference sequence). The junction had 5 bases not matched to a gene; V was cut back by 7 bases and J by 9 bases. CDR3 region: CASILTSGGGEQFF. CDR3 sequence (DNA): TGTGCCAGCATCCTGACTAGCGGGGGGGGTGAGCAGTTCTTC.

V and J are TRBV9 and TRBJ1-2; 7 bases align to TRBD1. Germline-derived CDR1 and CDR2 are SGDLS and YYNGEE. V lost 3 bases and J lost 4; bases outside the gene matches: 15. The CDR3 loop spans 17 amino acids. CDR3 nucleotides: TGTGCCAGCAGCGCCCGGGACAGCGAGTGGGCCCCCTATGGCTACACCTTC. Encoded protein: CASSARDSEWAPYGYTF.

This rearrangement joins TRBV5-4 to TRBJ1-4, with unresolved D. The CDR3 has 15 residues. The germline CDR1 and CDR2 sequences are SGHNT and YYREEE (reference sequence). Deletions cut 5 bases from V and 0 bases from J, with 11 bases between. In DNA form, the CDR3 reads TGTGCCAGCAGTTTCCGTCTTGCAACTAATGAAAAACTGTTTTTT. Its translation is CASSFRLATNEKLFF.

This clone has just one count. The chain is built from TRBV9 and TRBJ2-3, with D perhaps matching TRBD1 (5 bases). Germline CDR1 and CDR2: SGDLS and YYNGEE. V lost 5 bases, J lost 3 bases, and 10 bases lay in between. This CDR3 spans 13 amino acids. In DNA form, the CDR3 reads TGTGCCAGCAGGGGGCAAGGGACAGATACGCAGTATTTT. This codes for CASRGQGTDTQYF.

The rearrangement links TRBV5-6 to TRBJ1-1; D is unclear. Looked up from germline, CDR1 is SGHDT and CDR2 is YYEEEE. The V and J ends lost 0 bases and 0 bases respectively, with 9 bases between them. This CDR3 comprises 15 residues. CDR3 nucleotide sequence: TGTGCCAGCAGCTTGGATAACAGTTTGAACACTGAAGCTTTCTTT. It translates to CASSLDNSLNTEAFF.

The J gene is TRBJ2-1, the V gene TRBV29-1; 7 nucleotides match TRBD2. The germline gives CDR1 SQVTM, CDR2 ANQGSEA. The CDR3 has 15 residues. Unmatched junction bases numbered 10, after V lost 0 bases and J lost 8 bases. Here the CDR3 DNA reads TGCAGCGTTGAAGATCGGGGGGATTTTGGGGATGAGCAGTTCTTC. Translating gives CSVEDRGDFGDEQFF.

The chain carries TRBV5-1 and TRBJ1-2, with 7 bases identical to TRBD1. The CDR3 covers 11 residues. CDR1 SGHRS and CDR2 YFSETQ come from the germline V gene. V trimming: 10 bases; J trimming: 3 bases; junction bases outside the gene matches: 3. CDR3 residues: CAGDRDYGYTF. In DNA form, the CDR3 reads TGCGCCGGCGACAGGGACTATGGCTACACCTTC.

The chain couples TRBV6-5 to TRBJ2-7; TRBD1 might be the D (5 bases). Germline loops: CDR1 MNHEY, CDR2 SVGAGI. V was pared by 2 bases and J by 4 bases, with 9 bases between. This CDR3 contains 13 residues. The CDR3 nucleotides are TGTGCCAGCAGTTACGTGCAGGGTTACGAGCAGTACTTC. Its protein product is CASSYVQGYEQYF.

The chain links TRBV7-9 to TRBJ2-2, with TRBD1 identical over 7 bases. This CDR3 comprises 15 residues. With 6 bases clipped from V and 3 bases from J, the junction kept 7 bases outside the gene matches. The germline CDR1 and CDR2 sequences are SEHNR and FQNEAQ (reference sequence). The CDR3 loop reads CASREGGRDTGELFF. The DNA of the CDR3 is TGTGCCAGCAGAGAAGGGGGCAGGGACACCGGGGAGCTGTTTTTT.

This chain uses TRBV5-6 with TRBJ2-7; tentatively, D is TRBD1 (6 bases). This CDR3 spans 14 amino acids. Germline V gives CDR1 SGHDT, CDR2 YYEEEE. With 4 bases removed from V and 0 bases from J, the gap between germline ends came to 11 bases. The CDR3 here is CASSPGQPSYEQYF. The CDR3 region has the DNA TGTGCCAGCAGCCCCGGACAGCCCTCCTACGAGCAGTACTTC.

This clone has just a few counts. The chain recombines TRBV27 with TRBJ1-2; 7 nucleotides align to TRBD1. CDR1 is MNHEY, CDR2 SMNVEV, per germline (reference sequence). The CDR3 is 15 residues long. V trimming: 3 bases; J trimming: 6 bases; junction bases outside the gene matches: 10. The CDR3 nucleotides read TGTGCCAGCAGTTTCATTCAGGGGGGTCAGGATGGCTACACCTTC. It encodes CASSFIQGGQDGYTF.

The rearrangement links TRBV2 to TRBJ1-2; perhaps TRBD1 as D (6 bases). Per germline, CDR1 SNHLY and CDR2 FYNNEI. CDR3 length: 13 amino acids. CDR3 bases: TGTAACACGCGCCCTCGGGACATCTATGGCTACACCTTC. Translating it yields CNTRPRDIYGYTF. The full variable domain, its missing parts supplied by reference TRBV2 and TRBJ1-2, is EPEVTQTPSHQVTQMGQEVILRCVPISNHLYFYWYRQILGQKVEFLVSFYNNEISEKSEIFDDQFSVERPDGSNFTLKIRSTKLEDSAMYFCNTRPRDIYGYTFGSGTRLTVV.